The rows below give T cell receptor beta chains drawn from one sample of a study of vaccination effects on CD4 cells after COVID-19. The antigens these receptors bind are not known. Generated by immunoSEQ multiplex PCR, the TCRdb table keeps only in-frame clones and is missing some. The sample lists approximately 82,000 clones; around 76% were seen once. Sequencing used CD4+ T cells from PBMCs cultured with HCoV-229E spike peptides, obtained before COVID-19 vaccination. The receptors come from a human donor who received a COVID-19 vaccine. CDR3s include the opening cysteine and the closing phenylalanine or tryptophan. Each record gives: J gene, V gene, clone size, D gene, CDR3 protein, CDR3 DNA. A D gene is named only where the DNA matches it firmly. Clone size appears in some rows only: once, few, many, or a class for an expanded clone.

>TRBJ1-1|TRBV7-9|few|NA
CASSSTGLRLNTEAFF
TGTGCCAGCAGCTCAACAGGGCTGAGATTGAACACTGAAGCTTTCTTT
>TRBJ1-6|TRBV2|NA|NA
CASSVAGSPLHF
TGTGCCAGCAGTGTCGCAGGCTCACCCCTCCACTTT
>TRBJ1-5|TRBV18|NA|NA
CASSPSGRSNQPQHF
TGTGCCAGCTCACCATCGGGCAGGAGCAATCAGCCCCAGCATTTT
>TRBJ1-5|TRBV30|NA|NA
CAWSAPNNQPQHF
TGTGCCTGGAGTGCGCCGAACAATCAGCCCCAGCATTTT
>TRBJ1-2|TRBV6-1|NA|NA
CASSEEQGSGGYTF
TGTGCCAGCAGTGAAGAACAGGGAAGCGGTGGCTACACCTTC
>TRBJ2-3|TRBV5-4|NA|NA
CASSLESATDTQYF
TGTGCCAGCAGCTTGGAATCGGCTACAGATACGCAGTATTTT
>TRBJ2-2|TRBV5-1|once|TRBD1
CASSSVQGAYRELFF
TGCGCCAGCAGTTCAGTACAGGGGGCTTATCGGGAGCTGTTTTTT
>TRBJ1-1|TRBV5-4|few|NA
CASSSPTDNTEAFF
TGTGCCAGCAGCTCGCCGACAGACAATACTGAAGCTTTCTTT
>TRBJ2-5|TRBV5-1|NA|TRBD2
CASSSGAGGQETQYF
TGCGCCAGCTCCTCTGGGGCGGGGGGGCAGGAGACCCAGTACTTC
>TRBJ1-6|TRBV2|NA|NA
CASSATYNSPLHF
TGTGCCAGCAGTGCCACCTATAATTCACCCCTCCACTTT
>TRBJ2-3|TRBV7-9|NA|NA
CASSSTGLDTQYF
TGTGCCAGCAGCTCTACAGGGTTAGATACGCAGTATTTT
>TRBJ2-2|TRBV6-5|NA|NA
CASSSPGSTGELFF
TGTGCCAGCAGCTCCCCCGGTAGCACCGGGGAGCTGTTTTTT
>TRBJ2-5|TRBV5-1|NA|NA
CASSLGAGSKTQYF
TGCGCCAGCAGCTTGGGCGCAGGGTCCAAGACCCAGTACTTC
>TRBJ2-5|TRBV5-6|NA|TRBD2
CASSLERGLAAQETQYF
TGTGCCAGCAGCTTGGAGCGTGGACTAGCGGCACAAGAGACCCAGTACTTC
>TRBJ2-6|TRBV27|once|NA
CASSPRAVESSGANVLTF
TGTGCCAGCAGTCCCCGTGCGGTGGAGAGCTCTGGGGCCAACGTCCTGACTTTC
>TRBJ2-6|TRBV24-1|NA|NA
CAAQSGANVLTF
TGTGCCGCCCAATCTGGGGCCAACGTCCTGACTTTC
>TRBJ2-2|TRBV30|NA|TRBD1
CAWSWGRTGVTGELFF
TGTGCCTGGAGTTGGGGGAGGACAGGGGTGACCGGGGAGCTGTTTTTT
>TRBJ1-4|TRBV9|NA|NA
CASSEGPATNEKLFF
TGTGCCAGCAGCGAGGGGCCTGCAACTAATGAAAAACTGTTTTTT
>TRBJ2-1|TRBV19|NA|TRBD1
CASSIVSGGQGYNEQFF
TGTGCCAGTAGTATAGTTAGTGGGGGACAGGGGTACAATGAGCAGTTCTTC
>TRBJ1-1|TRBV7-9|NA|NA
CASSLDPNTEAFF
TGTGCCAGCAGCCTCGACCCGAACACTGAAGCTTTCTTT
>TRBJ1-5|TRBV19|few|TRBD1
CASSIDGTGDQPQHF
TGTGCCAGTAGTATAGACGGGACAGGGGATCAGCCCCAGCATTTT
>TRBJ2-3|TRBV29-1|NA|NA
CSVGSGFADTQYF
TGCAGCGTTGGCAGTGGGTTCGCAGATACGCAGTATTTT
>TRBJ1-2|TRBV3-1/TRBV3-2|once|NA
CASSQVDSYGYTF
TGTGCCAGCAGCCAAGTTGACAGCTATGGCTACACCTTC
>TRBJ2-5|TRBV4-1|NA|NA
CASSRKQGYQETQYF
TGCGCCAGCAGCCGAAAGCAGGGGTACCAAGAGACCCAGTACTTC
>TRBJ1-1|TRBV6-5|few|TRBD1
CASRTGGLMNTEAFF
TGTGCCAGCAGGACAGGGGGGCTAATGAACACTGAAGCTTTCTTT
>TRBJ1-1|TRBV9|NA|NA
CASRRGLLDTEAFF
TGTGCCAGCAGAAGGGGTTTACTAGACACTGAAGCTTTCTTT